Listed here are 27 T cell receptor beta chains from one sample, sequenced in a study of neurological immune-mediated disorders. Time point reported: longitudinal time-point 3. TCRdb itself ran the 5' RACE reads through MiXCR, one entry per CDR3 protein. The table has more than 75,000 distinct CDR3 sequences, 4.3% seen once; the top ten hold 5.7%. The specimen sequenced was PBMCs. The receptors were gathered from a woman between 55 and 75 years old with multiple sclerosis.

This clonotype was counted ten times or more. CDR3 residues: CASSFAGGPNEQFF. Written as DNA, the CDR3 is TGTGCCAGCAGTTTTGCGGGGGGGCCCAATGAGCAGTTCTTC. The chain links TRBV12-3 or TRBV12-4 to TRBJ2-1; TRBD2 matches 9 bases. This CDR3 contains 14 residues. The junction had 3 bases not matched to a gene; V was cut back by 3 bases and J by 6 bases.

This clonotype was seen repeatedly, ten times or more. The chain uses TRBV6-2 or TRBV6-3 and TRBJ1-1; D is unresolved. CDR1 and CDR2 from the germline V gene are MNHEY and SVGEGT. V lost 8 bases and J 1 base, leaving 8 bases between the germline ends. The CDR3 has 12 amino acids. The CDR3: CASGRWNTEAFF. The CDR3 DNA reads TGTGCCAGCGGCCGGTGGAACACTGAAGCTTTCTTT.

The sample holds many counts of this clonotype. The J gene is TRBJ2-7, the V gene TRBV5-1, with 8 bases aligning to TRBD1. Germline CDR1 is SGHRS and CDR2 is YFSETQ. This CDR3 has 15 amino acids. The junction had 9 bases not matched to a gene; V was cut back by 0 bases and J by 7 bases. The CDR3 region is CASSLVARGLEEQYF. CDR3 nucleotide sequence: TGCGCCAGCAGCTTGGTGGCCAGGGGGCTAGAAGAGCAGTACTTC.

This clonotype has at least ten counts. V usage is TRBV15 and J usage is TRBJ2-3; D gene unclear. V was cut by 1 base and J by 2 bases, with 4 bases left in between. The CDR3 runs to 13 residues. Germline CDR1 reads LNHNV; CDR2 reads YYDKDF (reference sequence). CDR3 sequence: CATSRVFTDTQYF. CDR3 DNA sequence: TGTGCCACCAGCAGAGTGTTCACAGATACGCAGTATTTT.

The sample holds many counts of this clonotype. This chain joins TRBV12-3 or TRBV12-4 and TRBJ2-1; D is unresolved. The CDR3 consists of 12 residues. The V end lost 5 bases, the J end lost 3 bases, and 5 bases lay between the germline ends. This CDR3 reads CASSTDYNEQFF. As DNA, the CDR3 is TGTGCCAGCAGTACGGACTACAATGAGCAGTTCTTC.

This clonotype has more than one count but fewer than ten. This rearrangement joins TRBV27 to TRBJ2-7; 9 bases are shared with TRBD1. CDR3 size: 15 residues. Germline CDR1 MNHEY, CDR2 SMNVEV (reference sequence). V was clipped by 4 bases and J by 6 bases; unmatched bases: 10. The CDR3 DNA reads as TGTGCCAGCAGTTATCGGGGACAGGGTATGGTCGAGCAGTACTTC. Translation: CASSYRGQGMVEQYF.

Many counts were recorded for this clonotype. The chain joins TRBV29-1 to TRBJ2-3; D is ambiguous. Germline assignment: CDR1 SQVTM and CDR2 ANQGSEA. The CDR3 extends over 14 amino acids. Trimming stripped 6 bases from V and 2 bases from J, with 15 bases between. The DNA for the CDR3 is TGCAGCGTCCGGACCACCGGGTCCACAGATACGCAGTATTTT. Its protein product is CSVRTTGSTDTQYF.

This clonotype was seen at least ten times. This chain's CDR3 is CASMGNSYNSPLHF. CDR3 sequence (DNA): TGCGCCAGCATGGGGAACTCCTATAATTCACCCCTCCACTTT. This chain links TRBV5-1 with TRBJ1-6; D is uncertain. The germline CDR1 and CDR2 sequences are SGHRS and YFSETQ. The CDR3 has 14 amino acids. Trimming stripped 6 bases from V and 0 bases from J, with 7 bases between.

This clonotype showed up many times. The rearrangement joins TRBV3-1 to TRBJ1-6; D ambiguous. The germline V and J ends were trimmed by 0 bases and 13 bases, with 16 bases remaining between them. The CDR3 is made up of 15 amino acids. Germline-derived CDR1 and CDR2 are LGHDT and YNNKEL (reference sequence). CDR3 region: CASSQDAPGIGPLHF. The CDR3 bases are TGTGCCAGCAGCCAAGATGCTCCGGGGATAGGCCCCCTCCACTTT.

This clonotype was seen at least ten times. The chain couples TRBV5-1 to TRBJ2-4; 7 bases fit TRBD1. Germline values: CDR1 SGHRS, CDR2 YFSETQ. The CDR3 length is 14 residues. Losses at the gene ends were 4 bases for V and 3 bases for J; bases not matched to a gene: 4. The CDR3 DNA reads TGCGCCAGCAGCCCCGGGACAGACAAAAACATTCAGTACTTC. The encoded protein is CASSPGTDKNIQYF.

Concerning this clonotype: It may be a read error: a sequence one base away is much more abundant. This chain connects TRBV5-6 to TRBJ1-2; maybe TRBD1 (5 bases). The CDR3 runs to 14 residues. The germline V gene encodes CDR1 SGHDT and CDR2 YYEEEE. Between the trimmed V and J ends, which lost 0 bases and 4 bases, there was a span of 10 bases. The CDR3 nucleotides are TGTGCCAGCAGCTTGGAAGGTAGGGGCTATGGCTACACCTTC. Its translation: CASSLEGRGYGYTF. Full variable domain (rest looked up from reference TRBV5-6 and TRBJ1-2): DAGVTQSPTHLIKTRGQQVTLRCSPKSGHDTVSWYQQALGQGPQFIFQYYEEEERQRGNFPDRFSGHQFPNYSSELNVNALLLGDSALYLCASSLEGRGYGYTFGSGTRLTVV.

In this sample, this clonotype turned up many times. V is TRBV3-1 and J is TRBJ2-7; D is unresolved. The CDR3 is 15 amino acids. V shed 0 bases and J shed 5 bases, with 14 bases lying between them. Germline V CDR1 and CDR2: LGHDT, YNNKEL (reference sequence). CDR3 sequence (DNA): TGTGCCAGCAGCCAAGATAACAGACTCGTCCACGAGCAGTACTTC. As protein: CASSQDNRLVHEQYF.

This chain uses TRBV28 with TRBJ2-5; 10 bases are shared with TRBD2. The CDR3 is 14 amino acids. Germline CDR1 MDHEN, CDR2 SYDVKM. After removal of 8 bases from V and 6 bases from J, the junction contained 9 bases not matched to a gene. DNA of the CDR3: TGTGCCAGCCCTAAGCGGGGGGGTTGGAAGACCCAGTACTTC. It codes for CASPKRGGWKTQYF.

This clonotype was seen many times. The chain carries TRBV29-1 and TRBJ2-1; TRBD1 matches at 7 bases. Germline V CDR1 and CDR2: SQVTM, ANQGSEA. The CDR3 consists of 15 residues. The V segment lost 8 bases and the J segment 4 bases; nucleotides outside the gene matches: 14. The CDR3 region is CSTTRTGQRYNEQFF. CDR3 sequence (DNA): TGCAGCACGACCCGCACGGGACAGAGATACAATGAGCAGTTCTTC.

This clonotype appeared many times. The chain joins TRBV5-1 to TRBJ2-1, with 7 bases aligning to TRBD2. The V gene's germline CDR1 is SGHRS and CDR2 YFSETQ. J lost 8 bases, V lost 4 bases, and 9 bases had no gene match. This CDR3 has 14 amino acids. The CDR3: CASSDPTSSHEQFF. The CDR3 coding sequence is TGCGCCAGCAGCGACCCGACTAGCTCCCATGAGCAGTTCTTC.

Many counts were recorded for this clonotype. The genes are TRBV3-1 and TRBJ1-1, with D unclear. The CDR3 consists of 14 residues. The V and J ends lost 1 base and 0 bases respectively, with 6 bases between them. Germline V lookup: CDR1 LGHDT, CDR2 YNNKEL (reference sequence). In nucleotides, the CDR3 is TGTGCCAGCAGCCAAGCTGGTCTGAACACTGAAGCTTTCTTT. Protein: CASSQAGLNTEAFF.

There are many counts of this clonotype. This chain joins TRBV9 and TRBJ2-5; D is unclear. The V gene's germline CDR1 is SGDLS and CDR2 YYNGEE. The CDR3 consists of 16 residues. V dropped 4 bases and J dropped 1 base, with 17 bases sitting between them. CDR3 residues: CASSQTPSRAQETQYF. CDR3 nucleotides: TGTGCCAGCAGCCAGACTCCGAGTAGGGCCCAAGAGACCCAGTACTTC. The full variable domain, with the rest looked up from reference TRBV9 and TRBJ2-5, is DSGVTQTPKHLITATGQRVTLRCSPRSGDLSVYWYQQSLDQGLQFLIQYYNGEERAKGNILERFSAQQFPDLHSELNLSSLELGDSALYFCASSQTPSRAQETQYFGPGTRLLVL.

This clonotype was found many times. The chain couples TRBV14 to TRBJ2-1, with 8 bases identical to TRBD1. The CDR3 consists of 14 residues. Germline V CDR1 and CDR2: SGHDN, FVKESK. The V gene end was trimmed by 2 bases and the J gene end by 9 bases; junction bases not matched to a gene: 6. CDR3 coding DNA: TGTGCCAGCAGCCAATGGACAGGGTCGGCTGAGCAGTTCTTC. Translated: CASSQWTGSAEQFF.

This clonotype was seen ten or more times. The V call is TRBV20-1, the J call TRBJ2-1, with D uncertain. This CDR3 is built from 10 residues. Germline V gene lookup returns CDR1 DFQATT and CDR2 SNEGSKA (reference sequence). Between the trimmed V and J ends, which lost 6 bases and 6 bases, there was a span of 6 bases. CDR3 amino acids: CSAGLNEQFF. CDR3 nucleotide sequence: TGCAGTGCCGGGCTCAATGAGCAGTTCTTC.

The chain employs TRBV10-1 and TRBJ1-1; D not resolved. Germline V gene sequence: CDR1 WNHNN, CDR2 SYGVQD (reference sequence). The CDR3 runs 13 residues. V was cut by 3 bases and J by 4 bases, with 9 bases left in between. CDR3 sequence reads: CASSEAIVTEAFF. CDR3 coding DNA: TGCGCCAGCAGTGAAGCAATTGTCACTGAAGCTTTCTTT.

There are many counts of this clonotype. This rearrangement joins TRBV11-2 to TRBJ2-1; D is unresolved. Germline V gene lookup returns CDR1 SGHAT and CDR2 FQNNGV. The CDR3 length is 12 residues. V shed 0 bases and J shed 6 bases, with 3 bases lying between them. CDR3 bases: TGTGCCAGCAGCTTAGAAGGCAATGAGCAGTTCTTC. Amino acid sequence: CASSLEGNEQFF.

Notes on this clonotype: At one of its ends the junction is not consistent with the germline gene, which may arise from a read error. This rearrangement joins TRBV7-7 to TRBJ2-2, with D perhaps TRBD2 (5 bases). Germline V lookup: CDR1 SSHAT, CDR2 FNYEAQ (reference sequence). The CDR3 loop spans 16 amino acids. The CDR3 DNA sequence: TGTGCTAGCAGCTTAGACGGACTGGGAGTCACCGGGGAGCTGTTTTTT. Its translation is CASSLDGLGVTGELFF.

There are many counts of this clonotype. V usage is TRBV12-3 or TRBV12-4 and J usage is TRBJ2-7, with TRBD1 matching 7 bases. The CDR3 loop spans 14 amino acids. V lost 5 bases, J lost 2 bases, and 6 bases stayed unmatched. The CDR3 bases are TGTGCCAGCAGTATAACAGGGGCAGCCTACGAGCAGTACTTC. Translating it yields CASSITGAAYEQYF.

There are many counts of this clonotype. J is TRBJ2-3 and V is TRBV20-1; D tentatively reads TRBD1 or TRBD2 (5 bases each). The CDR3 extends over 13 amino acids. Trimming pared 6 bases from V and 2 bases from J, leaving 12 bases between. CDR1 and CDR2 from the germline V gene are DFQATT and SNEGSKA (reference sequence). The CDR3 reads CSATTGATDTQYF. The CDR3 nucleotides are TGCAGTGCCACGACCGGGGCCACAGATACGCAGTATTTT.

This clonotype was seen many times. The rearrangement uses TRBV6-5 and TRBJ1-6; 10 bases agree with TRBD1. CDR1 is MNHEY, CDR2 SVGAGI, per germline. This CDR3 is 14 amino acids long. The J segment lost 14 bases and the V segment lost 7 bases, leaving 11 bases of the junction unmatched. The chain's CDR3 is CASTRGQGGGSLHF. In nucleotides, the CDR3 is TGTGCCAGCACGAGAGGACAGGGGGGAGGGTCCCTCCACTTT.

This clonotype showed up many times. The chain joins TRBV28 to TRBJ2-1; the match to TRBD2 covers 7 bases. The CDR3 covers 14 residues. Germline loops: CDR1 MDHEN, CDR2 SYDVKM. After removal of 7 bases from V and 7 bases from J, the junction contained 10 bases not matched to a gene. Written as DNA, the CDR3 is TGTGCCAGCACCTCCCCTCGACTAGCAAATGAGCAGTTCTTC. Its protein is CASTSPRLANEQFF.

This clonotype was picked up many times. This chain uses TRBV5-1 with TRBJ2-5; no clear D gene. The CDR3 extends over 13 amino acids. Trimming stripped 1 base from V and 5 bases from J, with 9 bases between. Per the germline V gene, CDR1 is SGHRS and CDR2 is YFSETQ. The chain's CDR3 is CASSLMGSETQYF. The DNA of the CDR3 is TGCGCCAGCAGCTTGATGGGGTCTGAGACCCAGTACTTC.